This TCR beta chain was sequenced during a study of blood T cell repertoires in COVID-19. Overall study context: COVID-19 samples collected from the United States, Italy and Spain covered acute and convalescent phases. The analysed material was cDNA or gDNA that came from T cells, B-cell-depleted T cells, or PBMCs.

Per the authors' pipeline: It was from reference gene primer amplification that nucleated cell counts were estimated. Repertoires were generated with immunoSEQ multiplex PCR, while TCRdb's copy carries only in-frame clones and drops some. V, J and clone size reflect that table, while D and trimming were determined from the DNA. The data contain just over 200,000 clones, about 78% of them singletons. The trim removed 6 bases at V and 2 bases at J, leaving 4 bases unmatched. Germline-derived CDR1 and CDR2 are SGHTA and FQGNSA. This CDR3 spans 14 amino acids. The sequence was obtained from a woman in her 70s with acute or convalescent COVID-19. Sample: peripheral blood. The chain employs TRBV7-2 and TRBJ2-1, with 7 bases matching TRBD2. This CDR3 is CASSASGPYNEQFF. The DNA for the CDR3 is TGTGCCAGCAGTGCTAGCGGCCCCTACAATGAGCAGTTCTTC.